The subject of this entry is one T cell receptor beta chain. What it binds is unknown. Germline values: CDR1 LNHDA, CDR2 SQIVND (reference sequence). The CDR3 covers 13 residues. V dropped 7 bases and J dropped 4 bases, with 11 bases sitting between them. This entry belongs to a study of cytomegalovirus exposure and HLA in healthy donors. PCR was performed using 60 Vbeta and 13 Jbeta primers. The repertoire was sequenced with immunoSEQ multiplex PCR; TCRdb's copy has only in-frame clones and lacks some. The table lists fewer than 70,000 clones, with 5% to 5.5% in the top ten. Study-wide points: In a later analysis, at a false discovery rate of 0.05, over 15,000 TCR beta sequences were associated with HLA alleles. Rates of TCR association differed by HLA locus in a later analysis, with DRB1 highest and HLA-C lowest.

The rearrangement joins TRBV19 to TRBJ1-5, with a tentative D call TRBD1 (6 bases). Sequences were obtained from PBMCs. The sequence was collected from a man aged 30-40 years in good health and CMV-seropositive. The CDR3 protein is CASTGVPNQPQHF. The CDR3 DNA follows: TGTGCCAGTACAGGGGTCCCTAATCAGCCCCAGCATTTT.